The sample holds many counts of the clone carrying this TCR beta chain. Its antigen is unidentified. This specimen belongs to a study of T cell repertoires in cytomegalovirus infection. Study-level points and caveats: Cumulative frequency of public TCR beta families picked out carriers of CMV plus the relevant HLA.

TCRdb fed the reads into MiXCR, producing one record per CDR3 protein. The sample includes about 210,000 distinct CDR3 sequences, under 8.5% seen only once; the top ten take roughly 6%. V lost 6 bases, J lost 3 bases, and 5 bases stayed unmatched. The CDR3 is made up of 13 amino acids. Germline V lookup: CDR1 DFQATT, CDR2 SNEGSKA (reference sequence). The rearrangement joins TRBV20-1 to TRBJ2-5; TRBD1 agrees at 9 bases. The sequence was obtained from a human donor in good health (CMV status not recorded). Some clones in this sample may be carry-over from other donors' samples. Input material: PBMCs. The CDR3: CSAHRTGEETQYF. The CDR3 region has the DNA TGCAGTGCCCACAGGACAGGGGAAGAGACCCAGTACTTC.